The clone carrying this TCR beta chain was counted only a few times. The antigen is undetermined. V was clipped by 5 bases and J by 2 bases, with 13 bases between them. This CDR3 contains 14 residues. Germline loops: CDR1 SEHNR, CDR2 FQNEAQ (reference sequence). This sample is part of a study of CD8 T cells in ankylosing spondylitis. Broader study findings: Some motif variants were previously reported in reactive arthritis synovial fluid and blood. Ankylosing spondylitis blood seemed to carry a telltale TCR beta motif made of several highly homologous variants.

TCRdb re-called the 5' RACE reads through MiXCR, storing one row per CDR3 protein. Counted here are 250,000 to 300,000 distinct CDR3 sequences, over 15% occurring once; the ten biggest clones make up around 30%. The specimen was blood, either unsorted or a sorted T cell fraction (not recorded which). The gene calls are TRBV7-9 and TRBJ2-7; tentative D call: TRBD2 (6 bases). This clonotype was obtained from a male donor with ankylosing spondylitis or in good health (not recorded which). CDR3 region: CASSAWEDPYEQYF. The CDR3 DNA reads TGTGCCAGCAGCGCCTGGGAGGATCCCTACGAGCAGTACTTC.